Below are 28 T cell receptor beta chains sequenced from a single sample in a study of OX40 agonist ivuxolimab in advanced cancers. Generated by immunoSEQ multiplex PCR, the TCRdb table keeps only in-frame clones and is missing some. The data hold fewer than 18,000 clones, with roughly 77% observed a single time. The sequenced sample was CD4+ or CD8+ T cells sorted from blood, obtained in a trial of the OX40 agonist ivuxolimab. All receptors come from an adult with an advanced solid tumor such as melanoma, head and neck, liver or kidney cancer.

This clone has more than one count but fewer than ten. Here the CDR3 reads CASSLFSGGTDTQYF. CDR3 bases: TGTGCCAGCAGCCTATTTAGCGGGGGGACAGATACGCAGTATTTT. The chain has TRBV7-2 and TRBJ2-3; 10 bases map to TRBD2. In germline, CDR1 is SGHTA, CDR2 FQGNSA. The CDR3 length is 15 residues. With V trimmed by 5 bases and J by 3 bases, 5 bases remained unmatched.

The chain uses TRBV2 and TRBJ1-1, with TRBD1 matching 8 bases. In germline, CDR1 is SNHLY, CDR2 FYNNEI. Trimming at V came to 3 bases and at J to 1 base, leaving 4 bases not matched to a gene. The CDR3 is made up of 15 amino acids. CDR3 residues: CASSEGGTGNTEAFF. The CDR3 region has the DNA TGTGCCAGCAGTGAGGGTGGGACAGGGAACACTGAAGCTTTCTTT.

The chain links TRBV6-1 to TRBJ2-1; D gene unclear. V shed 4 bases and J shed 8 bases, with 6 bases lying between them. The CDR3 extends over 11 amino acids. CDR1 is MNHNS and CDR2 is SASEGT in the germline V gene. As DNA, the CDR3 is TGTGCCAGCAGTGTTGCCGATGAGCAGTTCTTC. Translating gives CASSVADEQFF.

CDR3 DNA sequence: TGTGCCAGCAGGCCGCCCCTAGCGGGAGCCTACGAGCAGTACTTC. Protein sequence: CASRPPLAGAYEQYF. This rearrangement joins TRBV27 to TRBJ2-7; 10 bases fit TRBD2. The germline V gene has CDR1 MNHEY and CDR2 SMNVEV (reference sequence). The CDR3 loop spans 15 amino acids. V lost 6 bases, J lost 2 bases, and 7 bases stayed unmatched.

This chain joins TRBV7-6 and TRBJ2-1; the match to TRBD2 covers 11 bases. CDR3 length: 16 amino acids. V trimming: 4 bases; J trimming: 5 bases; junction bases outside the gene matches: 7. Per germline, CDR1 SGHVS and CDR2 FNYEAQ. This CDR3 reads CASSSWTSGSHNEQFF. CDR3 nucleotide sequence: TGTGCCAGCAGCTCGTGGACTAGCGGGTCCCACAATGAGCAGTTCTTC.

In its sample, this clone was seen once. This CDR3 is CASSSQGADQPQHF. Written as DNA, the CDR3 is TGTGCCAGTAGTTCCCAGGGCGCGGATCAGCCCCAGCATTTT. The chain joins TRBV19 to TRBJ1-5, with D possibly matching TRBD1 (5 bases). V lost 5 bases, J lost 5 bases, and 13 bases lay in between. The germline gives CDR1 LNHDA, CDR2 SQIVND (reference sequence). The CDR3 has 14 amino acids.

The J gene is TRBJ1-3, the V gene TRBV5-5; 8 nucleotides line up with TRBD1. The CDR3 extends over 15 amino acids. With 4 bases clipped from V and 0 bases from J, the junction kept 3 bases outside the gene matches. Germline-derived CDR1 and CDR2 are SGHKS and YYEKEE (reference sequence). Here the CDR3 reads CASSATGGSGNTIYF. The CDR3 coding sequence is TGTGCCAGCAGCGCAACAGGGGGCTCTGGAAACACCATATATTTT. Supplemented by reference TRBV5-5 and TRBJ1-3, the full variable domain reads DAGVTQSPTHLIKTRGQQVTLRCSPISGHKSVSWYQQVLGQGPQFIFQYYEKEERGRGNFPDRFSARQFPNYSSELNVNALLLGDSALYLCASSATGGSGNTIYFGEGSWLTVV.

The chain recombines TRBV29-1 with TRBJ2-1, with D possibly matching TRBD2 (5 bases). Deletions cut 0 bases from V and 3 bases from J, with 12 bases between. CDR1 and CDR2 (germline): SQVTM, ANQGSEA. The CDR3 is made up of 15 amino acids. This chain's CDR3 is CSVEDELANYNEQFF. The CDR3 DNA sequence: TGCAGCGTTGAAGATGAGCTAGCCAACTACAATGAGCAGTTCTTC.

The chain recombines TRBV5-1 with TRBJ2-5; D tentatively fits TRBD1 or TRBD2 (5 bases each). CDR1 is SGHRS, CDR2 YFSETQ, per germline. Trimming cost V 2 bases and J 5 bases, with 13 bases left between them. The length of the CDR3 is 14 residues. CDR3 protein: CASSLLLEGETQYF. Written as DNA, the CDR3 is TGCGCCAGCAGCTTACTCTTAGAGGGGGAGACCCAGTACTTC.

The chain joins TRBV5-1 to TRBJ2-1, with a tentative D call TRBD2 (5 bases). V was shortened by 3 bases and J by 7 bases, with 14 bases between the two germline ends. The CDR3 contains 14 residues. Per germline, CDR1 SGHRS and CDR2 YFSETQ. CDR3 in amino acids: CASSSVGVGNEQFF. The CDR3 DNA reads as TGCGCCAGCAGCTCGGTGGGAGTAGGTAATGAGCAGTTCTTC.

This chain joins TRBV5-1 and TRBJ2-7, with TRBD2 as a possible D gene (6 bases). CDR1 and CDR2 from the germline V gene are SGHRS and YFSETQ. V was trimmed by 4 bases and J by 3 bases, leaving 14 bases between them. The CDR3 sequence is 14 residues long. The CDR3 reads CASSQGLTNYEQYF. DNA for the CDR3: TGCGCCAGCAGCCAGGGACTCACAAACTACGAGCAGTACTTC.

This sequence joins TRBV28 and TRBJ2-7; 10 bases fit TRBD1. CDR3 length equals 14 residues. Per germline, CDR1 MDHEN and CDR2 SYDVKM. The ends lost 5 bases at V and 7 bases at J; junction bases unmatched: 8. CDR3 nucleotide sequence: TGTGCCAGCAGTCCCGGGACAGGGGTGGGGGAGCAGTACTTC. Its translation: CASSPGTGVGEQYF.

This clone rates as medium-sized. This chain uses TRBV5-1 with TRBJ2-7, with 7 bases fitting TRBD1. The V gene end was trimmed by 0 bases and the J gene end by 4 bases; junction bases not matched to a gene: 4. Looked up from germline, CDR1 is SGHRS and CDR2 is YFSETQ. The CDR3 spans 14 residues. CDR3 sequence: CASSLGQGQYEQYF. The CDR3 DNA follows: TGCGCCAGCAGCTTGGGACAGGGCCAATACGAGCAGTACTTC.

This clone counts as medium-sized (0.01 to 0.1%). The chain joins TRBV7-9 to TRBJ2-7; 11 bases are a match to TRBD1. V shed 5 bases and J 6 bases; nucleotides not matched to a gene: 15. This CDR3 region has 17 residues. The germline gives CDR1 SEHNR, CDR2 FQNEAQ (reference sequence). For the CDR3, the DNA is TGTGCCAGCAGCCGGACAGGGGGCGGGAATCCTTCGGGCGAGCAGTACTTC. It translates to CASSRTGGGNPSGEQYF.

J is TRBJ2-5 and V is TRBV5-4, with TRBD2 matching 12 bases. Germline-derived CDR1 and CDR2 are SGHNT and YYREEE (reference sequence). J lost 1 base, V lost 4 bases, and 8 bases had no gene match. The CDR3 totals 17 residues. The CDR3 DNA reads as TGTGCCAGCAGCCCATATCCTAGCGGGAGGGCCCAAGAGACCCAGTACTTC. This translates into CASSPYPSGRAQETQYF.

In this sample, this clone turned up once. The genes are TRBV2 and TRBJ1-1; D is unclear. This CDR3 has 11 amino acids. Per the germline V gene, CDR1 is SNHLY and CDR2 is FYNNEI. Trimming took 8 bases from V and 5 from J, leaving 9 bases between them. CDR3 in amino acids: CASYRGTEAFF. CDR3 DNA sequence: TGTGCCAGCTATCGTGGAACTGAAGCTTTCTTT.

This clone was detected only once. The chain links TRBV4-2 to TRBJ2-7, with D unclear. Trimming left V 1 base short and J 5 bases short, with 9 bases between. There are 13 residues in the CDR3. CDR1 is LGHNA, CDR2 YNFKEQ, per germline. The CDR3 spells CASSQGQFHEQYF. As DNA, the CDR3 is TGTGCCAGCAGCCAAGGCCAGTTCCACGAGCAGTACTTC.

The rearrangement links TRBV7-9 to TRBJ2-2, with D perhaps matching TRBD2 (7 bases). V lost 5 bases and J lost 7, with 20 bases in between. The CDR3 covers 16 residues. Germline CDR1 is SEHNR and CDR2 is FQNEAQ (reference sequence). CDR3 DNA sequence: TGTGCCAGCAGCGCAGGAGGACTAGGGGGTGGCGGGGAGCTGTTTTTT. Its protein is CASSAGGLGGGGELFF.

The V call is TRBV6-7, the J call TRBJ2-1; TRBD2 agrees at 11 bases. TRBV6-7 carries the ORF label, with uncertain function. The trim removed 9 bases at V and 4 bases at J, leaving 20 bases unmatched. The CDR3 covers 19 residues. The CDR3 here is CARLGQEQTSGSSYNEQFF. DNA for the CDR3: TGTGCCAGGCTGGGACAGGAGCAAACTAGCGGGAGTTCGTACAATGAGCAGTTCTTC.

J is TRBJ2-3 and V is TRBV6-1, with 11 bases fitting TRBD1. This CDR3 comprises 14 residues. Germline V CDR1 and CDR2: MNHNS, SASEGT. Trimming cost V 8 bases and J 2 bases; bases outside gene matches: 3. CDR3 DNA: TGTGCCAGCGGGGACAGGGGGTCCACAGATACGCAGTATTTT. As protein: CASGDRGSTDTQYF.

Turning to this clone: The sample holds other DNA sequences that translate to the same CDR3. Here the CDR3 reads CASSLDLLEQYF. The DNA of the CDR3 is TGTGCCAGCAGCTTAGATTTATTAGAGCAGTACTTC. This rearrangement joins TRBV11-3 to TRBJ2-7; D remains unclear. The germline V and J ends were trimmed by 0 bases and 7 bases, with 7 bases remaining between them. There are 12 residues in the CDR3. The V gene's germline CDR1 is SGHNT and CDR2 YENEEA.

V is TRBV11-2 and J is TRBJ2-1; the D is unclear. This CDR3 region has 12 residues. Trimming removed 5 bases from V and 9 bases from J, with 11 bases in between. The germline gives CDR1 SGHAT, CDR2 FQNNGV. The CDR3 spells CASSATRVEQFF. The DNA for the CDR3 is TGTGCCAGCAGCGCAACCCGGGTTGAGCAGTTCTTC.

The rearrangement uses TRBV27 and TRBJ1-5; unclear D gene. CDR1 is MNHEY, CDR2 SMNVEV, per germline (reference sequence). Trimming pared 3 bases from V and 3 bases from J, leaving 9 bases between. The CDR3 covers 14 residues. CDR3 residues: CASSFLGNNQPQHF. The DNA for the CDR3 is TGTGCCAGCAGTTTTTTGGGGAACAATCAGCCCCAGCATTTT.

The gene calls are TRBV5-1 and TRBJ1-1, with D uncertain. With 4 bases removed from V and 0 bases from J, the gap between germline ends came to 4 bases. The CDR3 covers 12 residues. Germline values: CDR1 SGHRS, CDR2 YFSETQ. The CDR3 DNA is TGCGCCAGCAGCGGGATGAACACTGAAGCTTTCTTT. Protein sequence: CASSGMNTEAFF.

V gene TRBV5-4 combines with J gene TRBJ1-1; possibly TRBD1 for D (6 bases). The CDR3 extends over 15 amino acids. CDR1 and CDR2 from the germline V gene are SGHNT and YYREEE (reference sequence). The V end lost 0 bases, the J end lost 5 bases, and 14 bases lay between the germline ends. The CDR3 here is CASSLAVGGATEAFF. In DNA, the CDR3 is TGTGCCAGCAGCTTGGCCGTCGGGGGCGCGACTGAAGCTTTCTTT.

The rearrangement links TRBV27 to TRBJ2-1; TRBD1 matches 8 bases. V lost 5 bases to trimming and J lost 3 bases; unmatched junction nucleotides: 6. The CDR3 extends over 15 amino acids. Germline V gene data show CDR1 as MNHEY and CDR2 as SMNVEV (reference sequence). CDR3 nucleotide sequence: TGTGCCAGCAGTATCAGGGACAGGATCTACAATGAGCAGTTCTTC. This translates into CASSIRDRIYNEQFF.

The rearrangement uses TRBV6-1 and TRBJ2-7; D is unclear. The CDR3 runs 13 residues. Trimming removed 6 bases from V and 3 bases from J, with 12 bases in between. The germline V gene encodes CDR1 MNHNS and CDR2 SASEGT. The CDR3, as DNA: TGTGCCAGCAGAAGTTACACAGTCTACGAGCAGTACTTC. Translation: CASRSYTVYEQYF.

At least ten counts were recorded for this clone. CDR3 DNA: TGTGCCAGCAGCCCTCCGGCAGGGCCCGATACGCAGTATTTT. Its protein is CASSPPAGPDTQYF. The genes are TRBV11-2 and TRBJ2-3, with TRBD1 as a possible D gene (5 bases). V shed 5 bases and J shed 6 bases, with 15 bases lying between them. Germline V gene lookup returns CDR1 SGHAT and CDR2 FQNNGV. The length of the CDR3 is 14 residues.